This T cell receptor beta chain was captured in a study of control samples from healthy donors and cancer patients. V lost 6 bases, J lost 2 bases, and 10 bases lay in between. CDR1 and CDR2 (germline): MNHEY, SVGAGI. This CDR3 is built from 14 residues. Assay: immunoSEQ multiplex PCR; the TCRdb copy retains only in-frame clones and omits some. The repertoire holds fewer than 40,000 clones, with approximately 94% as singletons. This rearrangement joins TRBV6-5 to TRBJ1-4; unclear D gene. This sequence was found in a man between 35 and 55 years old with colorectal cancer. Sequencing was done on a sample of PBMCs. The CDR3 reads CASRKDTTNEKLFF. The CDR3 nucleotides are TGTGCCAGCAGGAAGGATACGACTAATGAAAAACTGTTTTTT.